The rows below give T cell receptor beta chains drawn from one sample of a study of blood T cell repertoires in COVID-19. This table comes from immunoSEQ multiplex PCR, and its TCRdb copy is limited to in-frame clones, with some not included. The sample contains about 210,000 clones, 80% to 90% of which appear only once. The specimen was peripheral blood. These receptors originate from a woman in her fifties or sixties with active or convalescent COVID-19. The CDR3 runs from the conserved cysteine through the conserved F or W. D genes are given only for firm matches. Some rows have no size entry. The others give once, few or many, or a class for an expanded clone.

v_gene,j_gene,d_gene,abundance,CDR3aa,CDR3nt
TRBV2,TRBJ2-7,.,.,CASSDLAIIEQYF,TGTGCCAGCAGTGACCTAGCGATAATCGAGCAGTACTTC
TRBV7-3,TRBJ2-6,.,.,CASSLLGGPNSGANVLTF,TGTGCCAGCAGCTTATTGGGGGGGCCCAACTCTGGGGCCAACGTCCTGACTTTC
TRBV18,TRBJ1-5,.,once,CASSGGLRNQPQHF,TGTGCCAGCTCCGGGGGACTTCGAAATCAGCCCCAGCATTTT
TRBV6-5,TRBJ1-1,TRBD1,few,CASSFSTGGNTEAFF,TGTGCCAGCAGTTTCTCTACAGGGGGGAACACTGAAGCTTTCTTT
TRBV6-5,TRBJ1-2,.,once,CASSSSTGDGYTF,TGTGCCAGCAGCTCTTCGACGGGGGATGGCTACACCTTC
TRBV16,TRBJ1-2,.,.,CASSQLSTTNYGYTF,TGTGCCAGCAGCCAATTGTCGACAACTAACTATGGCTACACCTTC
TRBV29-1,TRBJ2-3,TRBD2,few,CSVDVAGGYTDTQYF,TGCAGCGTTGATGTAGCGGGAGGTTACACAGATACGCAGTATTTT
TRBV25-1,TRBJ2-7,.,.,CASSELQGNEQYF,TGTGCCAGCAGTGAATTACAGGGTAACGAGCAGTACTTC
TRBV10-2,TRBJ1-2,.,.,CASSGPRDKSGYGYTF,TGCGCCAGCAGTGGTCCCCGGGACAAGTCAGGCTATGGCTACACCTTC
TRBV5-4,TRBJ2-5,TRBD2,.,CASSVGGTQETQYF,TGTGCCAGCAGTGTCGGGGGGACGCAAGAGACCCAGTACTTC